The clone carrying this TCR beta chain was seen a single time. The antigen remains unidentified. The PCR had 60 Vbeta and 13 Jbeta primers. Method: immunoSEQ multiplex PCR; TCRdb's copy keeps in-frame clones and lacks some. The sample contains tens of thousands of clones, around 75% of which appear only once. The record originates from a study of cytomegalovirus exposure and HLA in healthy donors. Germline V gene sequence: CDR1 SGDLS, CDR2 YYNGEE. This CDR3 has 16 residues. V shed 3 bases, J shed 5 bases, and the junction held 7 bases outside the gene matches. Study-level findings and limits: In a later analysis, HLA-associated TCR beta chains were more clonally expanded than equally common others. What a later analysis showed was that several of the most significant clusters appeared linked to common viral pathogens. Previous analysis showed most TCR beta V segments were productive about 90% or about 30% of the time.

V is TRBV9 and J is TRBJ2-5; TRBD2 matches at 13 bases. The sequence was collected from a woman between 40 and 55 years old in good health and CMV-seronegative. Material: PBMCs. CDR3 in DNA: TGTGCCAGCAGCGCCAAGGAGGGACTAGCGGGGGAGACCCAGTACTTC. Residues: CASSAKEGLAGETQYF.